The 3 T cell receptor beta chains reported below all come from one sample, sequenced in a study of blood T cell repertoires in COVID-19 (dated by TCRdb to about 2020). The library came from the immunoSEQ multiplex PCR assay. The source is immuneACCESS, and TCRdb retained only in-frame sequences with V and J called. Part of the clones is not carried over; for the studies checked, unresolved V genes explain less than half of this, and the remainder is unexplained. For this sample there are 250,000 to 300,000 clones; 80% to 90% appear just once. The ten largest clonotypes hold around 10% of the sample. Sequenced material: peripheral blood. All receptors derive from a woman in her 70s with acute or convalescent COVID-19.

This chain joins TRBV19 and TRBJ2-7, with no clear D. The V gene lost 6 bases and the J gene lost 5 bases, with 8 bases spanning the gap. In germline, CDR1 is LNHDA, CDR2 SQIVND (reference sequence). The CDR3 is 11 residues long. In DNA form, the CDR3 reads TGTGCCAGTAGCGCTCAGAACGAGCAGTACTTC. This translates into CASSAQNEQYF.

This chain links TRBV5-4 with TRBJ1-6, with TRBD1 identical over 9 bases. The germline CDR1 and CDR2 sequences are SGHNT and YYREEE (reference sequence). V lost 4 bases and J lost 15; bases outside the gene matches: 14. This CDR3 region has 15 residues. CDR3 amino acids: CASSNPTGGIGNLHF. Written as DNA, the CDR3 is TGTGCCAGCAGCAACCCAACAGGGGGCATCGGGAACCTCCACTTT. Full variable domain (remainder filled in from reference TRBV5-4 and TRBJ1-6): ETGVTQSPTHLIKTRGQQVTLRCSSQSGHNTVSWYQQALGQGPQFIFQYYREEENGRGNFPPRFSGLQFPNYSSELNVNALELDDSALYLCASSNPTGGIGNLHFGNGTRLTVT.

In nucleotides, the CDR3 is TGTGCCAGCAGTTCCCAGGGTGTCGACTATGGCTACACCTTC. Amino acids: CASSSQGVDYGYTF. The J gene is TRBJ1-2, the V gene TRBV6-5, with D perhaps matching TRBD1 (5 bases). Trimming removed 4 bases from V and 3 bases from J, with 12 bases in between. The germline V gene encodes CDR1 MNHEY and CDR2 SVGAGI. The CDR3 loop spans 14 amino acids.